This T cell receptor beta chain was captured in a study of T cell responses to AZD1222 COVID-19 vaccine. Note on this clone: No antigen is known for it.

Study findings and constraints: Recipients of two AZD1222 doses showed rising Spike-specific TCR breadth and depth.

Measured with immunoSEQ multiplex PCR; TCRdb has only the in-frame clones, and not every one. The repertoire has around 150,000 clones, 90% of them found once; the top ten carry about 3.3%. The CDR3 length is 12 residues. V lost 3 bases, J lost 9 bases, and 9 bases lay in between. CDR1 is MNHNS, CDR2 SASEGT, per germline. The V gene is TRBV6-1, the J gene TRBJ2-1; no reliable D call. Sample: peripheral blood, taken 28 days after the second AZD1222 dose. The receptor comes from an adult who received the AZD1222 COVID-19 vaccine. This CDR3 reads CASSDGWGEQFF. The CDR3 DNA reads TGTGCCAGCAGTGATGGTTGGGGTGAGCAGTTCTTC.